The 11 T cell receptor beta chains below come from one sample, sequenced in a study of T cell responses to AZD1222 COVID-19 vaccine. Using immunoSEQ multiplex PCR, the repertoire was profiled, and TCRdb retains in-frame clones only, with some absent. This sample yields about 110,000 clones, of which roughly 88% are seen a single time; approximately 6.6% belongs to the top ten. Sequencing was performed on peripheral blood, taken on day 0 of AZD1222 vaccination. These receptors were taken from an adult in good health.

V usage is TRBV28 and J usage is TRBJ1-1; D remains unclear. CDR1 is MDHEN, CDR2 SYDVKM, per germline. The CDR3 spans 12 residues. Between the trimmed V and J ends, which lost 4 bases and 8 bases, there was a span of 11 bases. The CDR3 loop is CASSSAKGEAFF. CDR3 in DNA: TGTGCCAGCAGTTCGGCAAAAGGCGAAGCTTTCTTT.

This clone came up a few times. The CDR3 loop is CASSPRGLSYEQYF. CDR3 DNA: TGTGCCAGCAGCCCTCGGGGCCTCTCCTACGAGCAGTACTTC. V and J are TRBV3-1 (or the pseudogene TRBV3-2) and TRBJ2-7, with D tentatively TRBD1 or TRBD2 (5 bases each). The CDR3 runs to 14 residues. V was cut by 4 bases and J by 0 bases, with 10 bases left in between. Germline-derived CDR1 and CDR2 are LGHDT and YNNKEL (reference sequence).

The rearrangement joins TRBV7-5 to TRBJ1-5; the table names TRBD1, a call not compared with the DNA. TRBV7-5 constitutes a pseudogene. This CDR3 comprises 19 residues. The CDR3 region has the DNA TGTGTCAGAAGCCTTGCTTCTGCAGACGGGGGACAGGGGGTGCAGCCCCAGCATTTT. It encodes CVRSLASADGGQGVQPQHF.

The rearrangement uses TRBV7-9 and TRBJ2-7, with D perhaps matching TRBD2 (6 bases). V shed 3 bases and J shed 3 bases, with 6 bases lying between them. Germline V gives CDR1 SEHNR, CDR2 FQNEAQ (reference sequence). CDR3 size: 12 residues. The CDR3 sequence is CASSLRGYEQYF. In DNA, the CDR3 is TGTGCCAGCAGCTTGCGGGGCTACGAGCAGTACTTC.

V usage is TRBV4-1 and J usage is TRBJ1-2; no clear D. CDR3 length equals 13 residues. Trimming cost V 7 bases and J 8 bases, with 17 bases left between them. Looked up from germline, CDR1 is MGHRA and CDR2 is YSYEKL. This CDR3 is CASMGSMASGYTF. For the CDR3, the DNA is TGCGCCAGCATGGGGAGTATGGCCTCGGGCTACACCTTC.

This sequence joins TRBV29-1 and TRBJ2-3; D may be TRBD1 or TRBD2 (5 bases each). Between the trimmed V and J ends, which lost 3 bases and 6 bases, there was a span of 13 bases. The CDR3 runs 13 residues. Germline assignment: CDR1 SQVTM and CDR2 ANQGSEA. The CDR3 loop reads CSVELGVVDTQYF. CDR3 nucleotide sequence: TGCAGCGTTGAGTTGGGGGTGGTGGATACGCAGTATTTT.

The rearrangement links TRBV10-3 to TRBJ2-7; D possibly corresponds to TRBD2 (5 bases). The CDR3 sequence is 13 residues long. The V end was cut by 2 bases, the J end by 0 bases, with 5 bases between. Germline V gene lookup returns CDR1 ENHRY and CDR2 SYGVKD. DNA of the CDR3: TGTGCCATCAGTGAGGACTACTCCTACGAGCAGTACTTC. Translated: CAISEDYSYEQYF.

The chain combines TRBV6-5 with TRBJ1-4, with 10 bases lining up with TRBD1. The length of the CDR3 is 14 residues. Germline CDR1 and CDR2: MNHEY and SVGAGI. Trimming took 4 bases from V and 7 from J; bases not matched to a gene: 3. CDR3 nucleotides: TGTGCCAGCAGTTCAGGGACAGGGGCTGAAAAACTGTTTTTT. This translates into CASSSGTGAEKLFF.

The chain combines TRBV4-3 with TRBJ1-2; D ambiguous. Germline CDR1 and CDR2: LGHNA and YSLEER. This CDR3 spans 13 amino acids. V was clipped by 0 bases and J by 7 bases, with 9 bases between them. The DNA for the CDR3 is TGCGCCAGCAGCCAAGAGGGTTTCAGTGGCTACACCTTC. Translating it yields CASSQEGFSGYTF.

The chain combines TRBV5-6 with TRBJ1-1; D unresolved. CDR1 and CDR2 (germline): SGHDT, YYEEEE. The CDR3 loop spans 15 amino acids. Deletions cut 4 bases from V and 5 bases from J, with 18 bases between. The CDR3 nucleotides read TGTGCCAGCAGCCGCCGGGCGGTGGAGAGAACTGAAGCTTTCTTT. This gives the protein CASSRRAVERTEAFF.

The chain has TRBV3-1 (or the pseudogene TRBV3-2) and TRBJ1-1; no firm D call. V lost 1 base, J lost 1 base, and 10 bases lay in between. The CDR3 spans 15 residues. Germline-derived CDR1 and CDR2 are LGHDT and YNNKEL (reference sequence). CDR3 DNA: TGTGCCAGCAGCCAAGGGAGGAGCGGGAACACTGAAGCTTTCTTT. It yields the protein CASSQGRSGNTEAFF.